The T cell receptor beta chain described here comes from a study of blood T cells in healthy people across ages. General study results and limits: Both higher diversity and more naive CD4+ cells marked long-lived donors when set against aged donors. The study lacked donor CMV status, which possibly confounded expanded clonotype changes. A strong correlation was found between TCR beta diversity and the percentage of naive T cells.

Trimming cost V 5 bases and J 5 bases; bases outside gene matches: 11. Germline V lookup: CDR1 KGHSH, CDR2 LQKENI. The CDR3 is 15 residues long. The use of a sample-barcoded 5' primer and a J-beta primer mix characterized a second PCR of about 6 to 12 cycles. TCRdb reanalysed the 5' RACE reads using MiXCR and keeps one entry per CDR3 protein. The data hold some 1.8 million distinct CDR3 sequences, with about two fifths observed a single time. Concerning this clonotype itself: The antigen is unknown.

This clonotype was obtained from a human donor in good health. Specimen: blood. This chain uses TRBV18 with TRBJ1-2; 7 nucleotides line up with TRBD1. The CDR3 nucleotides are TGTGCCAGCTCAGGACGACAGGGAACCCTATATGGCTACACCTTC. It codes for CASSGRQGTLYGYTF.